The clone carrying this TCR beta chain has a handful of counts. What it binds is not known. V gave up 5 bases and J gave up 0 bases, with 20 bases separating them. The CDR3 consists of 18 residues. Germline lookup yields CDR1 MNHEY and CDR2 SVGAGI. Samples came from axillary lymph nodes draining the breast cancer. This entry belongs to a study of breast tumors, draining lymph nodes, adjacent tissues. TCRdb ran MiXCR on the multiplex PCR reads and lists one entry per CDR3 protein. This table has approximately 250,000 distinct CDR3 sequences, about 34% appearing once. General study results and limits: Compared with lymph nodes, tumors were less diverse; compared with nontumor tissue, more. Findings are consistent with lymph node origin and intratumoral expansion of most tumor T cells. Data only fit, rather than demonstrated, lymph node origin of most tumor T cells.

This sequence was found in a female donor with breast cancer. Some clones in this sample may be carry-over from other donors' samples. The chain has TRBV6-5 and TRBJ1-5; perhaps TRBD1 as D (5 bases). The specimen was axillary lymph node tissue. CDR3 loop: CASSLPSGGGNSNQPQHF. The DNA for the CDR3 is TGTGCCAGCAGTCTCCCTAGCGGGGGGGGAAATAGCAATCAGCCCCAGCATTTT.